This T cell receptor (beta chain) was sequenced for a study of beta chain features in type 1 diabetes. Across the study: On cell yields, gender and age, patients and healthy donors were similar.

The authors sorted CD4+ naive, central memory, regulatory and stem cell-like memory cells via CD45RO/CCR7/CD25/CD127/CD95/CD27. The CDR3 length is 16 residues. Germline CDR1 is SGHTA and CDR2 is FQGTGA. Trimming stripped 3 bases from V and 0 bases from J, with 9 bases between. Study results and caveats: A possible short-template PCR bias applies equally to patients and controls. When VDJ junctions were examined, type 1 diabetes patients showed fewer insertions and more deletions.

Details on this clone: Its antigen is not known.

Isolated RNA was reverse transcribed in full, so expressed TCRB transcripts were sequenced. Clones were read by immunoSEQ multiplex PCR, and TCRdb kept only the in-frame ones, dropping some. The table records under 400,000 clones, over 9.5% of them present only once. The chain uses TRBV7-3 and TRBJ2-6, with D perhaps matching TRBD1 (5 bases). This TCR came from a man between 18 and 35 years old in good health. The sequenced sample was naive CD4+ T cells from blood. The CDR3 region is CASSLGRNSGANVLTF. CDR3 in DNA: TGTGCCAGCAGCTTGGGGCGGAACTCTGGGGCCAACGTCCTGACTTTC.